What follows are 29 T cell receptor beta chains derived from one specimen sequenced in a study of T cell repertoires and HLA-DP antigens. Assay: immunoSEQ multiplex PCR; the TCRdb copy retains only in-frame clones and omits some. Of almost 90,000 clones in the sample, roughly 86% were seen once. These receptors have no known antigen. The source material was CD4+ T cells from PBMCs. The receptor source for this set is a man between 50 and 59 years old in good health and CMV-seronegative.

The chain joins TRBV7-2 to TRBJ2-3; no reliable D call. V was cut by 1 base and J by 10 bases, with 9 bases left in between. This CDR3 region has 12 residues. Looked up from germline, CDR1 is SGHTA and CDR2 is FQGNSA. The CDR3 sequence: CASSLGTGPQYF. DNA of the CDR3: TGTGCCAGCAGCTTAGGGACCGGGCCGCAGTATTTT.

The genes are TRBV25-1 and TRBJ2-1; TRBD1 aligns across 11 bases. CDR3 length equals 14 residues. The V gene end was trimmed by 6 bases and the J gene end by 8 bases; junction bases not matched to a gene: 6. Germline CDR1 and CDR2: MGHDK and SYGVNS. The CDR3 sequence is CASRGTGGNYEQFF. CDR3 in DNA: TGTGCCAGCAGGGGGACAGGGGGAAACTATGAGCAGTTCTTC. Full variable domain (outside the CDR3, taken from reference TRBV25-1 and TRBJ2-1): EADIYQTPRYLVIGTGKKITLECSQTMGHDKMYWYQQDPGMELHLIHYSYGVNSTEKGDLSSESTVSRIRTEHFPLTLESARPSHTSQYLCASRGTGGNYEQFFGPGTRLTVL.

The J gene is TRBJ2-7, the V gene TRBV7-2; D not resolved. CDR3 length: 11 residues. V was cut by 5 bases and J by 4 bases, with 6 bases left in between. CDR1 is SGHTA, CDR2 FQGNSA, per germline. The CDR3 nucleotides are TGTGCCAGCAGCCCTAAATACGAGCAGTACTTC. Translating gives CASSPKYEQYF.

This clone was found once. This chain links TRBV6-5 with TRBJ2-5; 7 bases line up with TRBD1. Germline V gene data show CDR1 as MNHEY and CDR2 as SVGAGI. The CDR3 length is 14 residues. The V segment lost 6 bases and the J segment 2 bases; nucleotides outside the gene matches: 6. CDR3 nucleotide sequence: TGTGCCAGCAGAGGGACAGCATTGCAAGAGACCCAGTACTTC. Its translation is CASRGTALQETQYF.

The chain is built from TRBV7-9 and TRBJ2-1; weak D call: TRBD1 (6 bases). The length of the CDR3 is 12 residues. Germline values: CDR1 SEHNR, CDR2 FQNEAQ (reference sequence). V lost 4 bases, J lost 7 bases, and 8 bases lay in between. The CDR3 region has the DNA TGTGCCAGCAGCTCTCAGGGGAATGAGCAGTTCTTC. This codes for CASSSQGNEQFF.

This sequence joins TRBV18 and TRBJ2-7; possibly TRBD2 for D (5 bases). The CDR3 covers 13 residues. Germline CDR1 KGHSH, CDR2 LQKENI. V gave up 0 bases and J gave up 6 bases, with 9 bases separating them. CDR3 bases: TGTGCCAGCTCACCACCGATGGAGGCCGAGCAGTACTTC. Its translation is CASSPPMEAEQYF.

The chain is built from TRBV19 and TRBJ1-1, with D perhaps matching TRBD1 (5 bases). CDR1 and CDR2 (germline): LNHDA, SQIVND (reference sequence). This CDR3 region has 14 residues. V was cut by 1 base and J by 1 base, with 7 bases left in between. CDR3 in amino acids: CASSIATANTEAFF. The CDR3, as DNA: TGTGCCAGTAGTATAGCGACAGCGAACACTGAAGCTTTCTTT.

The V and J genes are TRBV2 and TRBJ1-2; 8 bases are shared with TRBD1. The ends lost 7 bases at V and 8 bases at J; junction bases unmatched: 15. Germline CDR1 is SNHLY and CDR2 is FYNNEI. The CDR3 sequence is 15 residues long. In DNA form, the CDR3 reads TGTGCCAGCAACTCTCGGACAGGGCCGTCAGCAGGCTACACCTTC. This gives the protein CASNSRTGPSAGYTF.

The gene calls are TRBV4-1 and TRBJ2-7; 13 nucleotides match TRBD2. Germline CDR1 is MGHRA and CDR2 is YSYEKL. This CDR3 is 14 amino acids long. V trimming: 0 bases; J trimming: 10 bases; junction bases outside the gene matches: 3. CDR3 bases: TGCGCCAGCAGCCAAGATCAGGGACTAGCGGGACAGTACTTC. It encodes CASSQDQGLAGQYF.

The V gene is TRBV28, the J gene TRBJ2-7; no clear D gene. The V end was cut by 1 base, the J end by 0 bases, with 7 bases between. Germline-derived CDR1 and CDR2 are MDHEN and SYDVKM. The CDR3 is made up of 14 amino acids. CDR3 sequence: CASSLSAVSYEQYF. The CDR3 DNA is TGTGCCAGCAGTTTATCTGCGGTCTCCTACGAGCAGTACTTC.

This chain links TRBV20-1 with TRBJ2-5; D is unclear. This CDR3 region has 10 residues. Trimming stripped 7 bases from V and 5 bases from J, with 8 bases between. Per germline, CDR1 DFQATT and CDR2 SNEGSKA (reference sequence). The CDR3 DNA reads TGCAGTGGTAAAACCGAGACCCAGTACTTC. It yields the protein CSGKTETQYF.

The J gene is TRBJ2-7, the V gene TRBV18; no definite D call. The V and J ends lost 2 bases and 0 bases respectively, with 8 bases between them. Germline lookup yields CDR1 KGHSH and CDR2 LQKENI. The CDR3 consists of 14 residues. CDR3 sequence: CASSPSTDSYEQYF. In DNA form, the CDR3 reads TGTGCCAGCTCACCATCGACGGACTCCTACGAGCAGTACTTC.

This clone has only one observation. V and J are TRBV25-1 and TRBJ2-2; tentative D call: TRBD1 (6 bases). The CDR3 is 15 residues long. Germline V CDR1 and CDR2: MGHDK, SYGVNS. Trimming pared 4 bases from V and 6 bases from J, leaving 15 bases between. Here the CDR3 reads CASSAADRSPGELFF. The DNA for the CDR3 is TGTGCCAGCAGTGCCGCTGACAGGTCCCCCGGGGAGCTGTTTTTT.

The chain links TRBV25-1 to TRBJ2-1; the D gene is possibly TRBD2 (6 bases). CDR3 length: 16 amino acids. Germline V lookup: CDR1 MGHDK, CDR2 SYGVNS. Trimming shortened V by 3 bases and J by 0 bases, and 12 bases separated the two germline ends. CDR3 loop: CASSDSRGLSYNEQFF. The CDR3 coding sequence is TGTGCCAGCAGTGATTCGCGGGGCCTCTCCTACAATGAGCAGTTCTTC.

The chain has TRBV6-5 and TRBJ1-2; D is perhaps TRBD1 (5 bases). V was clipped by 8 bases and J by 10 bases, with 17 bases between them. In germline, CDR1 is MNHEY, CDR2 SVGAGI. This CDR3 is 12 amino acids long. Here the CDR3 reads CASGPMTDYYTF. CDR3 DNA: TGTGCCAGCGGTCCTATGACAGATTACTACACCTTC.

V usage is TRBV11-2 and J usage is TRBJ2-5, with 9 positions matching TRBD1. This CDR3 is 15 amino acids long. Germline loops: CDR1 SGHAT, CDR2 FQNNGV. V was pared by 6 bases and J by 2 bases, with 7 bases of the junction left unmatched. DNA for the CDR3: TGTGCCAGCAGAAGGGACAGGGCTCTACAAGAGACCCAGTACTTC. The encoded protein is CASRRDRALQETQYF.

The rearrangement links TRBV23-1 to TRBJ1-2, with no clear D. TRBV23-1 is an open reading frame whose function is uncertain. There are 17 residues in the CDR3. V was shortened by 0 bases and J by 8 bases, with 22 bases between the two germline ends. DNA of the CDR3: TGCGCCAGCAGTCAATCTAGGGCAGGCCCCGGAACTGGGGGCTACACCTTC. Amino acids: CASSQSRAGPGTGGYTF.

The J gene is TRBJ2-2, the V gene TRBV19; no clear D gene. V gave up 0 bases and J gave up 6 bases, with 8 bases separating them. Germline loops: CDR1 LNHDA, CDR2 SQIVND (reference sequence). The CDR3 loop spans 14 amino acids. The CDR3 DNA follows: TGTGCCAGTAGTATAGATAGAGTTGCCGGGGAGCTGTTTTTT. It is translated as CASSIDRVAGELFF.

This chain joins TRBV18 and TRBJ1-1, with D maybe TRBD1 (5 bases). Germline CDR1 and CDR2: KGHSH and LQKENI. The CDR3 contains 15 residues. V shed 1 base and J shed 0 bases, with 9 bases lying between them. CDR3 nucleotide sequence: TGTGCCAGCTCACCACAAGGGGCGCTGAACACTGAAGCTTTCTTT. This gives the protein CASSPQGALNTEAFF.

The chain couples TRBV11-3 to TRBJ2-1; 9 bases are a match to TRBD1. Germline loops: CDR1 SGHNT, CDR2 YENEEA. CDR3 length: 16 residues. V lost 4 bases, J lost 7 bases, and 11 bases stayed unmatched. In DNA, the CDR3 is TGTGCCAGCAGCTCCCGCACCGGGACAGGGATGAATGAGCAGTTCTTC. Encoded protein: CASSSRTGTGMNEQFF.

This chain links TRBV11-2 with TRBJ2-1, with 9 bases lining up with TRBD2. V was pared by 1 base and J by 2 bases, with 3 bases of the junction left unmatched. This CDR3 contains 16 residues. Germline CDR1 reads SGHAT; CDR2 reads FQNNGV. CDR3 sequence: CASSLGWTSAYNEQFF. The CDR3 region has the DNA TGTGCCAGCAGCTTAGGTTGGACTAGCGCCTACAATGAGCAGTTCTTC. Full variable domain (outside the CDR3, taken from reference TRBV11-2 and TRBJ2-1): EAGVAQSPRYKIIEKRQSVAFWCNPISGHATLYWYQQILGQGPKLLIQFQNNGVVDDSQLPKDRFSAERLKGVDSTLKIQPAKLEDSAVYLCASSLGWTSAYNEQFFGPGTRLTVL.

The chain recombines TRBV10-1 with TRBJ1-2, with 8 bases lining up with TRBD1. The CDR3 sequence is 18 residues long. The V and J ends lost 3 bases and 3 bases, in that order; junction bases with no gene match: 15. Looked up from germline, CDR1 is WNHNN and CDR2 is SYGVQD (reference sequence). CDR3 sequence (DNA): TGCGCCAGCAGTGACCGCCGGGACAGGCCAAGTGGGGACTATGGCTACACCTTC. Translating gives CASSDRRDRPSGDYGYTF.

The rearrangement joins TRBV4-3 to TRBJ2-7; D is possibly TRBD1 (5 bases). The germline CDR1 and CDR2 sequences are LGHNA and YSLEER. Trimming took 0 bases from V and 1 from J, leaving 10 bases between them. This CDR3 spans 15 amino acids. CDR3 loop: CASSQDREESYEQYF. CDR3 in DNA: TGCGCCAGCAGCCAAGACAGGGAAGAATCCTACGAGCAGTACTTC.

This sequence joins TRBV5-4 and TRBJ2-1; D is perhaps TRBD1 (6 bases). V gave up 3 bases and J gave up 5 bases, with 12 bases separating them. CDR3 length equals 14 residues. Germline CDR1 reads SGHNT; CDR2 reads YYREEE (reference sequence). CDR3 residues: CASSSKQGDNEQFF. The CDR3 DNA reads as TGTGCCAGCAGCTCTAAACAGGGCGACAATGAGCAGTTCTTC.

The V call is TRBV27, the J call TRBJ2-5; 8 bases line up with TRBD2. This CDR3 spans 15 amino acids. Germline V gene lookup returns CDR1 MNHEY and CDR2 SMNVEV (reference sequence). V lost 3 bases and J lost 9; bases outside the gene matches: 12. The CDR3 DNA sequence: TGTGCCAGCAGTTTCGAGCTAGCGGGTGGCCGTCCCCAGTACTTC. This sequence encodes CASSFELAGGRPQYF.

The V gene is TRBV11-2, the J gene TRBJ1-5; 8 nucleotides line up with TRBD1. V lost 1 base, J lost 6 bases, and 5 bases stayed unmatched. The germline CDR1 and CDR2 sequences are SGHAT and FQNNGV. This CDR3 has 15 amino acids. CDR3 in DNA: TGTGCCAGCAGCTTAGGGACAGGGAGAGTTCAGCCCCAGCATTTT. It is translated as CASSLGTGRVQPQHF.

This clone was picked up one time. The chain joins TRBV4-3 to TRBJ2-2, with TRBD1 matching 7 bases. The CDR3 totals 17 residues. The V gene end was trimmed by 3 bases and the J gene end by 0 bases; junction bases not matched to a gene: 7. CDR1 LGHNA and CDR2 YSLEER come from the germline V gene. This CDR3 is CASSHAYGTANTGELFF. The CDR3 nucleotides are TGCGCCAGCAGCCATGCTTACGGGACAGCGAACACCGGGGAGCTGTTTTTT.

The CDR3 region has the DNA TGTGCCAGCAGCCGCTCCGTGGGCGACACTGAAGCTTTCTTT. Translation: CASSRSVGDTEAFF. This rearrangement joins TRBV7-2 to TRBJ1-1; D uncertain. The CDR3 runs 14 residues. V shed 5 bases and J shed 3 bases, with 13 bases lying between them. In germline, CDR1 is SGHTA, CDR2 FQGNSA. The variable domain in full, with the rest retrieved from reference TRBV7-2 and TRBJ1-1, is GAGVSQSPSNKVTEKGKDVELRCDPISGHTALYWYRQSLGQGLEFLIYFQGNSAPDKSGLPSDRFSAERTGGSVSTLTIQRTQQEDSAVYLCASSRSVGDTEAFFGQGTRLTVV.

J is TRBJ2-5 and V is TRBV6-6; 10 nucleotides align to TRBD1. Trimming at V came to 7 bases and at J to 6 bases, leaving 8 bases not matched to a gene. The CDR3 covers 14 residues. CDR1 MNHNY and CDR2 SVGAGI come from the germline V gene (reference sequence). The CDR3 region is CASTPGTGDKTQYF. The CDR3 coding sequence is TGTGCCAGCACCCCCGGGACAGGGGACAAGACCCAGTACTTC.